This T cell receptor beta chain was identified during a study of blood T cell repertoires in COVID-19. Study-level background: Sites in the United States, Italy and Spain provided acute and convalescent COVID-19 samples.

V was cut by 3 bases and J by 2 bases, with 11 bases left in between. In germline, CDR1 is KGHSH, CDR2 LQKENI. The CDR3 has 14 amino acids. Sequenced by immunoSEQ multiplex PCR; TCRdb stores in-frame clones only, minus some. The top ten hold 2.5% to 3% of the sample, which has about 380,000 clones, roughly 87% seen once. Individuals drawn from 20 to 25 US areas were roughly 18 to 95 years old. The recovered donors of Cohort 3 showed two negative PCRs, clearance, or symptom resolution. The receptor comes from a woman between 25 and 40 years old who had recovered from COVID-19. Input material: PBMCs or T cells enriched from blood (not recorded which). The chain is built from TRBV18 and TRBJ2-7; D gene unclear. The CDR3 here is CASSPYSGAYEQYF. CDR3 sequence (DNA): TGTGCCAGCTCACCTTATTCAGGTGCCTACGAGCAGTACTTC.